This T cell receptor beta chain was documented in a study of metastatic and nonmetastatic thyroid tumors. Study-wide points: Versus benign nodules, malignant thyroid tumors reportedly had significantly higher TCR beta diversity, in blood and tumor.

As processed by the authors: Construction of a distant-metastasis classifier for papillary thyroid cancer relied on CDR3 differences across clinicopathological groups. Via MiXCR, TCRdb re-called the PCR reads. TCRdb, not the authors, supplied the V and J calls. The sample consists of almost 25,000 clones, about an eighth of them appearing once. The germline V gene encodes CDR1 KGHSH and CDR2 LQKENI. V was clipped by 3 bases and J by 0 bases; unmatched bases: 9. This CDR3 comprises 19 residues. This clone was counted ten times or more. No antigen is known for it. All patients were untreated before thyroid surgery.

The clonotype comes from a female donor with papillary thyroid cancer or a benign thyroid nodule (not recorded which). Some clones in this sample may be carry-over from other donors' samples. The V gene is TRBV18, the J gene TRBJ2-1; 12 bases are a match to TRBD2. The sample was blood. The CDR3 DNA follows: TGTGCCAGCTCACCTAGACTAGCGGGAGCCGTGGTCTCCTACAATGAGCAGTTCTTC. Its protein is CASSPRLAGAVVSYNEQFF.